The clone carrying this T cell receptor (beta chain) was detected many times. What it recognizes is unknown. Template material for amplifying TCR beta CDR3 regions consisted of RNA transcripts. The HTBI primer set drove a first-round RT-PCR of the TCR CDR3. TCRdb passed the multiplex PCR reads through MiXCR, listing each CDR3 protein once. The table shows about 600,000 distinct CDR3 sequences, with around 16% occurring only once. Per the germline V gene, CDR1 is SGHAT and CDR2 is FQNNGV. With V trimmed by 5 bases and J by 8 bases, 5 bases remained unmatched. This CDR3 region has 14 residues. This sample is drawn from a study of T cells in Graves' hyperthyroidism and ophthalmopathy. Study-level findings and limits: In validation, the model predicted ophthalmopathy. These predictions came a median roughly seven months before onset. Classification by a 13 V-J model distinguished ophthalmopathy from stable hyperthyroidism.

The PBMCs had their origin in roughly 9.8 ml of fresh peripheral blood. This TCR came from a woman aged 40 to 50 with Graves' ophthalmopathy. The chain couples TRBV11-2 to TRBJ1-4, with 10 nucleotides matching TRBD1. Sequencing used blood. The CDR3 coding sequence is TGTGCCAGCAGCCCCCGGGACAGGGGCGAAAAACTGTTTTTT. It yields the protein CASSPRDRGEKLFF.